The sequence of this T cell receptor (beta chain) was determined in a study of blood T cells in healthy people across ages. A sample-barcoded 5' primer and a J-beta primer mix were used in a second PCR of roughly 6 to 11 cycles. TCRdb reanalysed the 5' RACE reads using MiXCR and keeps one entry per CDR3 protein. The data hold about 570,000 distinct CDR3 sequences, with about 25% observed a single time. The CDR3 runs to 14 residues. With V trimmed by 7 bases and J by 3 bases, 6 bases remained unmatched. Germline V CDR1 and CDR2: MDHEN, SYDVKM. This chain connects TRBV28 to TRBJ2-7; 10 bases align to TRBD2. The sequenced material came from blood. This clonotype originated in a woman aged 70-85 years in good health. CDR3 DNA: TGTGCCAGCAAAATAGCGGGAGGCCTCTACGAGCAGTACTTC. It yields the protein CASKIAGGLYEQYF.